The 8 T cell receptor beta chains given below trace back to one sample, sequenced in a study of T cell responses to AZD1222 COVID-19 vaccine. Measured with immunoSEQ multiplex PCR; TCRdb has only the in-frame clones, and not every one. The sample lists about 120,000 clones; about 93% were seen once. The sample consisted of peripheral blood, taken 28 days after the second AZD1222 dose. The source of these receptors is an adult who received the AZD1222 COVID-19 vaccine.

J is TRBJ1-4 and V is TRBV4-2; D is unclear. Trimming took off 1 base at V and 0 bases at J, with 12 bases between the two ends. Germline CDR1 reads LGHNA; CDR2 reads YNFKEQ. The CDR3 spans 17 residues. CDR3 in amino acids: CASSQGPLRTTNEKLFF. CDR3 bases: TGTGCCAGCAGCCAAGGACCGTTGCGCACAACTAATGAAAAACTGTTTTTT.

V and J are TRBV6-4 and TRBJ1-2; a weak D match, TRBD1 (6 bases). The ends were cut back, 8 bases at V and 6 bases at J, with 16 bases in the middle. Germline V gene lookup returns CDR1 MRHNA and CDR2 SNTAGT. The CDR3 spans 13 residues. This CDR3 is CASPSPGGDGYTF. The CDR3 DNA is TGTGCCAGCCCTAGTCCCGGGGGCGATGGCTACACCTTC.

The J gene is TRBJ1-4, the V gene TRBV12-3 or TRBV12-4; D is undetermined. The CDR3 is 13 residues long. Trimming left V 3 bases short and J 6 bases short, with 8 bases between. CDR3 sequence: CASSLQLDEKLFF. CDR3 DNA sequence: TGTGCCAGCAGTTTGCAGCTTGATGAAAAACTGTTTTTT.

This chain uses TRBV25-1 with TRBJ1-1; no clear D gene. Trimming took 3 bases from V and 9 from J, leaving 11 bases between them. CDR1 and CDR2 (germline): MGHDK, SYGVNS. CDR3 length equals 12 residues. This chain's CDR3 is CASSDRRLQAFF. As DNA, the CDR3 is TGTGCCAGCAGTGATCGAAGACTACAAGCTTTCTTT.

The chain couples TRBV9 to TRBJ1-5, with D maybe TRBD1 (5 bases). The V gene's germline CDR1 is SGDLS and CDR2 YYNGEE. This CDR3 has 13 amino acids. Trimming pared 4 bases from V and 2 bases from J, leaving 7 bases between. This CDR3 is CASSQGGNQPQHF. In DNA form, the CDR3 reads TGTGCCAGCAGCCAGGGTGGCAATCAGCCCCAGCATTTT.

The CDR3 is CASSELGRGGYEQYF. The CDR3 region has the DNA TGTGCCAGCAGTGAACTTGGGCGGGGGGGATACGAGCAGTACTTC. The gene calls are TRBV6-1 and TRBJ2-7, with TRBD2 matching 9 bases. Germline CDR1 is MNHNS and CDR2 is SASEGT. This CDR3 has 15 residues. J lost 4 bases, V lost 2 bases, and 6 bases had no gene match.

The chain combines TRBV2 with TRBJ2-7, with D possibly being TRBD2 (7 bases). V gave up 6 bases and J gave up 2 bases, with 11 bases separating them. CDR1 SNHLY and CDR2 FYNNEI come from the germline V gene. The CDR3 contains 13 residues. The CDR3 sequence: CASRGGPTYEQYF. CDR3 DNA: TGTGCCAGCAGGGGGGGGCCAACCTACGAGCAGTACTTC.

The CDR3 bases are TGTGCCACCAGTACTCCGAACACCGGGGAGCTGTTTTTT. Amino acid sequence: CATSTPNTGELFF. The V and J genes are TRBV24-1 and TRBJ2-2, with D unclear. The CDR3 totals 13 residues. Trimming shortened V by 6 bases and J by 0 bases, and 4 bases separated the two germline ends. Germline lookup yields CDR1 KGHDR and CDR2 SFDVKD.